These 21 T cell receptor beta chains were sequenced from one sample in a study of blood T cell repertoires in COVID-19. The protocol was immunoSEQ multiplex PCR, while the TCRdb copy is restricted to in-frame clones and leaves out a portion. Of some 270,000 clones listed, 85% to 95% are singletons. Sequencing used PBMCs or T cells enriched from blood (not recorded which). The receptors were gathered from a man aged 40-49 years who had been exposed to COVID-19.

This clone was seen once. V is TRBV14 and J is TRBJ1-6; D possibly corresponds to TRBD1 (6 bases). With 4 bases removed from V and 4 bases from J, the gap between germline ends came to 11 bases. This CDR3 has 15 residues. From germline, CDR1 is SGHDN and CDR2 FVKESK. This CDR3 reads CASSRGQHYNSPLHF. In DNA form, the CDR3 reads TGTGCCAGCAGCCGGGGACAACATTATAATTCACCCCTCCACTTT.

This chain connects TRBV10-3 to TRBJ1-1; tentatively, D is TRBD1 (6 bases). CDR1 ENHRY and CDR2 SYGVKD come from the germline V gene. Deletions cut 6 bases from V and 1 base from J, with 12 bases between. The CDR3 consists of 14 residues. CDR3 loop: CAIREGEPNTEAFF. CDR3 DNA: TGTGCCATCAGGGAGGGGGAGCCGAACACTGAAGCTTTCTTT.

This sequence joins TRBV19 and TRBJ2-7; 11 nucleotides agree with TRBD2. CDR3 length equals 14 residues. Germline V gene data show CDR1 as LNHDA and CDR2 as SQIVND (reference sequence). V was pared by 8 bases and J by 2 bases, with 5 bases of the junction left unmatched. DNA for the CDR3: TGTGCCAGTCAATCTAGCGGGGGGACCTACGAGCAGTACTTC. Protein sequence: CASQSSGGTYEQYF.

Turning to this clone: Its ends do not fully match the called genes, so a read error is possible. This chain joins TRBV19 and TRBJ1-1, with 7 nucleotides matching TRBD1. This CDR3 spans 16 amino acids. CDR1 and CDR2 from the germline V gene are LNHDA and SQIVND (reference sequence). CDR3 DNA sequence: TGTGTCAGTAGTTTTATGGCAGGGGGAGCGGGTACTGAAGCTTTCTTT. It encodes CVSSFMAGGAGTEAFF.

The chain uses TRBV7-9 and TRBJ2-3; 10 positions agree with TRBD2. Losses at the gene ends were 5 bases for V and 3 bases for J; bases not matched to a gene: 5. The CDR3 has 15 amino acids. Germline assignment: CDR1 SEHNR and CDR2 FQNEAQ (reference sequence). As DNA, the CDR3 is TGTGCCAGCAGCATACTAGCGGGGACTACAGATACGCAGTATTTT. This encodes CASSILAGTTDTQYF.

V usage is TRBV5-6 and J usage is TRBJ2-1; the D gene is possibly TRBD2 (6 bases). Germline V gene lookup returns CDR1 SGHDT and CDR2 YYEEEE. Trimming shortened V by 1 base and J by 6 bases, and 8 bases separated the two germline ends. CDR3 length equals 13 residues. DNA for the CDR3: TGTGCCAGCAGCTTGTACGGGAGCAATGAGCAGTTCTTC. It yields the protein CASSLYGSNEQFF.

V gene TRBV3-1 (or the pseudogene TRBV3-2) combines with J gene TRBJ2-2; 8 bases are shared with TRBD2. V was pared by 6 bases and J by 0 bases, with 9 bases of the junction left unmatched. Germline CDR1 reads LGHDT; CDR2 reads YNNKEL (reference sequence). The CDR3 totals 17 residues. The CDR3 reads CASRQIAGTANTGELFF. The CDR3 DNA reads TGTGCCAGCAGACAGATAGCGGGAACAGCGAACACCGGGGAGCTGTTTTTT.

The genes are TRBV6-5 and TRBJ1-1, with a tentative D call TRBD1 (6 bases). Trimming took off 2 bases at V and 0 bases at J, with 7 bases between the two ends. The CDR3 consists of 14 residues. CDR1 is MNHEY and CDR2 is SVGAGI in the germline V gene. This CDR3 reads CASSYGTLNTEAFF. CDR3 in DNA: TGTGCCAGCAGTTACGGGACATTGAACACTGAAGCTTTCTTT.

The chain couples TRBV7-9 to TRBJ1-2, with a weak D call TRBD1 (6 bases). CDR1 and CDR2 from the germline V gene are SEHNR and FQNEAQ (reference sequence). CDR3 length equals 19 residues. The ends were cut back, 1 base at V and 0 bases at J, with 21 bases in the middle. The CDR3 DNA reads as TGTGCCAGCAGCTTAGATGGGGGCTTGTCTACAAAAGCTAACTATGGCTACACCTTC. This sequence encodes CASSLDGGLSTKANYGYTF.

The CDR3 spells CASSLGGAGEQYF. In DNA form, the CDR3 reads TGTGCCAGCAGTTTAGGCGGAGCCGGCGAGCAGTACTTC. The chain has TRBV12-3 or TRBV12-4 and TRBJ2-7; no clear D gene. The CDR3 loop spans 13 amino acids. The ends were cut back, 1 base at V and 6 bases at J, with 10 bases in the middle.

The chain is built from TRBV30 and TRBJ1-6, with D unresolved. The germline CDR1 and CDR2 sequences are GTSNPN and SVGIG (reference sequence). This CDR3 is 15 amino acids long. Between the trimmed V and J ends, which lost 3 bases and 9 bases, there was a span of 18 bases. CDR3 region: CAWSEQSPLVSPLHF. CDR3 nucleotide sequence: TGTGCCTGGAGCGAACAGAGTCCTTTGGTTTCACCCCTCCACTTT.

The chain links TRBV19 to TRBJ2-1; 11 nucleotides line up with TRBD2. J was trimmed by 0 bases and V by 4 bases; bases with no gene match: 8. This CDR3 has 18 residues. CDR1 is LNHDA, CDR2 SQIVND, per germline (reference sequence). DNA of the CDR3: TGTGCCAGTAGTACGGGGACTAGCGGAATCAGCTCCTACAATGAGCAGTTCTTC. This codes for CASSTGTSGISSYNEQFF.

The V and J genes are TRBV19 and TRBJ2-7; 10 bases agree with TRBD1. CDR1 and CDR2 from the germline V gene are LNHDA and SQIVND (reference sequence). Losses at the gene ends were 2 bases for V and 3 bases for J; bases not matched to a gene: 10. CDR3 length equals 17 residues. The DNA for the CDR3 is TGTGCCAGTAGTATACGGGACAGGGGTTGTTATCGCTACGAGCAGTACTTC. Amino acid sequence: CASSIRDRGCYRYEQYF.

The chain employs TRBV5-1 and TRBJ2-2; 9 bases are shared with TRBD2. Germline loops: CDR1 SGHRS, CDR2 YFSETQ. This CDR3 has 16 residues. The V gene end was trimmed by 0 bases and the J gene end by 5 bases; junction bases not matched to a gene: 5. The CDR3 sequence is CASSLDQAGGTGELFF. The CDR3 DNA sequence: TGCGCCAGCAGCTTGGATCAAGCGGGAGGAACCGGGGAGCTGTTTTTT. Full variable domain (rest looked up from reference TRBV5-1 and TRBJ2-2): KAGVTQTPRYLIKTRGQQVTLSCSPISGHRSVSWYQQTPGQGLQFLFEYFSETQRNKGNFPGRFSGRQFSNSRSEMNVSTLELGDSALYLCASSLDQAGGTGELFFGEGSRLTVL.

Here the CDR3 reads CASSPGRGSTEAFF. The CDR3, as DNA: TGTGCCAGCTCACCAGGTCGGGGTAGCACTGAAGCTTTCTTT. The chain links TRBV18 to TRBJ1-1; D is undetermined. The CDR3 contains 14 residues. V lost 2 bases to trimming and J lost 4 bases, with 11 bases between them. The germline V gene encodes CDR1 KGHSH and CDR2 LQKENI.

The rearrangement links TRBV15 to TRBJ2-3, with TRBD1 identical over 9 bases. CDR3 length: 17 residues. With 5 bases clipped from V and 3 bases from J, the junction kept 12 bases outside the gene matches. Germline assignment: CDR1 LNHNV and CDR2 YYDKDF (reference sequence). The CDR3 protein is CATSGHIPGQGTDTQYF. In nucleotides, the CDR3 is TGTGCCACCAGCGGACACATACCGGGACAGGGAACAGATACGCAGTATTTT.

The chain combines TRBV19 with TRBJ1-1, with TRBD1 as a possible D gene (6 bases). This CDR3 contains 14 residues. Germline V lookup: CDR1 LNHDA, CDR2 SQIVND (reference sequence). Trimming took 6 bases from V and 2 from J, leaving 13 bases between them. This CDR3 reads CASRYLGANTEAFF. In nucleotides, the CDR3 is TGTGCCAGTAGGTACCTGGGGGCTAACACTGAAGCTTTCTTT.

This CDR3 is CASSHRTGTSGSWNEQFF. The CDR3 DNA reads as TGCGCCAGCAGCCACCGAACCGGGACTAGCGGGAGTTGGAATGAGCAGTTCTTC. The rearrangement joins TRBV4-1 to TRBJ2-1; 14 positions match TRBD2. This CDR3 spans 18 amino acids. The V gene end was trimmed by 3 bases and the J gene end by 7 bases; junction bases not matched to a gene: 11. The germline gives CDR1 MGHRA, CDR2 YSYEKL.

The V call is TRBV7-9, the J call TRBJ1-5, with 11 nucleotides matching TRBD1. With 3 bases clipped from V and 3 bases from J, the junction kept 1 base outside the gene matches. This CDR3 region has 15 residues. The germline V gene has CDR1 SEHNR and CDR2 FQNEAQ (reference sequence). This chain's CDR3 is CASSLGQGDNQPQHF. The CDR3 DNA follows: TGTGCCAGCAGCTTGGGACAGGGGGACAATCAGCCCCAGCATTTT.

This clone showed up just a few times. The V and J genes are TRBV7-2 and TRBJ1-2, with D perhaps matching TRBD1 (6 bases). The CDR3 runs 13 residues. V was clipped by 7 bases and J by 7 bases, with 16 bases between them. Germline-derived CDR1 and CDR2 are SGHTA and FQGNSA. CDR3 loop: CASTTQGGSGYTF. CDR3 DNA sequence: TGTGCCAGCACCACACAGGGTGGGAGTGGCTACACCTTC.

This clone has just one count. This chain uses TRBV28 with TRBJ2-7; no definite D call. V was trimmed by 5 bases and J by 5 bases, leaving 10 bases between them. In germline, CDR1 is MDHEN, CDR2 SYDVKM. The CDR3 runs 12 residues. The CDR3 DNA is TGTGCCAGCAGTCCCATCGCTAACGAGCAGTACTTC. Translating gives CASSPIANEQYF.